This T cell receptor beta chain was retrieved from a study of T cells in Graves' hyperthyroidism and ophthalmopathy (dated by TCRdb to between 2019 and 2020). Context from the whole study: Peripheral blood was collected at initial diagnosis, before any treatment. To identify TCR V-J signatures that set the groups apart, the researchers used a discovery cohort of 100 or so patients, made up of around 42 with Graves' ophthalmopathy and 57 with stable Graves' hyperthyroidism. Prospective prediction of ophthalmopathy was tested in an independent validation cohort consisting of 18 hyperthyroidism patients and some 16 patients who later progressed to ophthalmopathy. The 95 to 100 discovery patients were randomly split 7:3 into training and test sets. In addition, the study compared T-cell repertoires in thyroid tissue and in blood from several Graves' hyperthyroidism patients. Following sampling, methimazole starting at 30 mg daily was given to hyperthyroidism patients, and high-dose intravenous methylprednisolone was given to ophthalmopathy patients. TCR Vbeta CDR3 sequencing of approximately 140 peripheral blood samples (fewer than 45 ophthalmopathy, about 80 hyperthyroidism and approximately 17 progressor patients) is reported in the paper.

TCR beta CDR3 regions were amplified from RNA transcripts. A first-round RT-PCR of the TCR CDR3 used the HTBI primer set with the Qiagen OneStep RT-PCR kit. Libraries were constructed in a second round of multiplex PCR, after which size selection and purification were performed. Paired-end sequencing of the libraries was performed with 100 bp reads on an Illumina HiSeq2000. For the original study's pipeline: SOAPnuke was used to process the raw data, throwing out any read that contained adapters or uncalled bases, had a mean Phred below 15, or lacked an exact constant-primer or identifier match. High-quality paired reads were merged using COPE v1.2.5, and each unique nucleotide sequence was defined as a clonotype. MiTCR v1.1 was used to align clonotypes to the IMGT TRBV, TRBD and TRBJ reference segments. The analysis was restricted to V-J combinations with a frequency above 0.0001, which together covered 99.2% of the repertoires. A TCS score was defined as the ratio between F50 (clonal expansion) and ExV (chaos), using BLOSUM62-based TCRdist between CDR3 peptides within each V-J. Welch's t-statistics and random forest reduced several hundred V-J features to about 12, which were used in a naive Bayes classifier (R e1071). The Morisita-Horn index was used to measure how similar the thyroid and blood repertoires were. The public sequencing data were trimmed at Q25 with fastp and processed into clonotypes with MiXCR by TCRdb, which kept only in-frame beta chains. Rows with one shared CDR3 protein collapse into an entry with the most common genes and DNA. The V and J calls and clone size are TCRdb's, not the authors'. The table for this sample lists around 700,000 distinct CDR3 sequences; 30% to 40% of them were counted only once. The ten largest clones take up around a third of the sample.

Stable Graves' hyperthyroidism was defined as the absence of progression to ophthalmopathy over 18 months of follow-up. Hyperthyroidism patients were aged 18 to 65 years and newly diagnosed, with disease duration of less than 2 months. Any patient with an uncontrolled infection, another autoimmune disease, pregnancy or lactation was excluded. Diagnoses relied on clinical symptoms, serum thyroxine and TRAb, thyroid ultrasound and orbital computed tomography. Ficoll-Paque density gradient centrifugation was used to isolate PBMCs from 10 ml of fresh peripheral blood. Total RNA was extracted with Trizol reagent, and quality was checked on an Agilent 2100 Bioanalyzer. The CDR3 has 12 amino acids, counting the end cysteine and phenylalanine. This entry keeps only the CDR3 DNA: 36 bases, framed from base 1. From a lookup of the germline V gene (reference sequence), CDR1 and CDR2 are SEHNR and FQNEAQ. V gives up 1 base and J gives up 10 bases, and the segment between their germline ends measures 10 bases.

This clonotype was picked up many times. The antigen this receptor binds is unknown. Per-nucleotide qualities are absent, and no much larger clonotype sits a single base away. Overall results and qualifications from the work: A model built on a 13 V-J signature distinguished ophthalmopathy from stable hyperthyroidism, reaching over 85% sensitivity and 81% to 83% specificity in cross-validation and 80%/75% in testing. Most expanded thyroid clonotypes (frequency above 0.001) were also detected in blood, suggesting blood repertoires may reflect thyroid immune responses. In validation, the model predicted progression to ophthalmopathy a median of around 6.5 months before onset, with about 71% sensitivity and more than 72% specificity. No statistical method was used to fix the sample size in advance, and group allocation was not hidden from the investigators.

The receptor comes from a woman aged 40 to 50 with Graves' hyperthyroidism. What was sequenced was blood. Recombination linked TRBV7-9 to TRBJ1-1, with the D gene not confidently named. Here is the DNA: TGTGCCAGCAGCTTAGGATTGGAGGGAGCTTTCTTT. It translates to CASSLGLEGAFF. The full variable domain, completed from the reference TRBV7-9 and TRBJ1-1 proteins outside the CDR3, reads DTGVSQNPRHKITKRGQNVTFRCDPISEHNRLYWYRQTLGQGPEFLTYFQNEAQLEKSRLLSDRFSAERPKGSFSTLEIQRTEQGDSAMYLCASSLGLEGAFFGQGTRLTVV.